A selection of T cell receptor beta chains follows, all from one sample in a study of early T cells in non-severe SARS-CoV-2 infection. Each CDR3 protein gets one entry after TCRdb re-called the 5' RACE reads with MiXCR. The sample consists of about 69,000 distinct CDR3 sequences, roughly 15% of them appearing once. The sequencing input was whole blood. The receptor set was obtained from an adult who was a healthcare worker with PCR-confirmed SARS-CoV-2 infection or an uninfected control (not recorded which). CDR3s include the opening cysteine and the closing phenylalanine or tryptophan. The D gene is left open where the match is weak. Not all rows give a size; the values are once, few, many and, for expanded clones, a class.

v_call	j_call	d_call	clone_size	cdr3_aa	cdr3_nt
TRBV19	TRBJ2-7	TRBD1	few	CANRGGASGQYF	TGTGCCAACCGAGGGGGCGCATCGGGACAGTACTTC
TRBV7-2	TRBJ2-4	NA	many	CASSPQGNIQYF	TGTGCCAGCAGTCCTCAGGGAAACATTCAGTACTTC
TRBV7-9	TRBJ1-2	NA	few	CASSLGPATNYGYTF	TGTGCCAGCAGCTTAGGCCCAGCTACTAACTATGGCTACACCTTC
TRBV6-6	TRBJ2-3	TRBD2	NA	CASSAGLAGLTDTQYF	TGTGCCAGCAGTGCGGGACTAGCGGGTCTCACAGATACGCAGTATTTT
TRBV20-1	TRBJ1-4	NA	NA	CSAGTEDEKLFF	TGCAGTGCAGGGACGGAGGATGAAAAACTGTTTTTT
TRBV29-1	TRBJ2-7	TRBD1	NA	CSVEGQGKLGQYF	TGCAGCGTTGAGGGACAGGGCAAACTCGGGCAGTACTTC
TRBV20-1	TRBJ2-7	TRBD2	few	CSASFSSGVSYEQYF	TGCAGTGCTAGCTTCTCTAGCGGGGTCTCCTACGAGCAGTACTTC
TRBV5-1	TRBJ2-3	TRBD1	NA	CASSSVQGAVTDTQYF	TGCGCCAGCAGCTCGGTACAGGGGGCCGTCACAGATACGCAGTATTTT
TRBV4-1	TRBJ1-4	NA	few	CASSQVTFRGFNEKLFF	TGCGCCAGCAGCCAAGTCACTTTCCGGGGCTTTAATGAAAAACTGTTTTTT
TRBV7-6	TRBJ1-3	NA	NA	CASSLPGDGNTIYF	TGTGCCAGCAGCTTGCCAGGGGACGGAAACACCATATATTTT
TRBV11-1	TRBJ2-3	NA	few	CASSPRDQEVTDTQYF	TGTGCCAGCAGCCCCCGGGACCAAGAGGTAACAGATACGCAGTATTTT
TRBV2	TRBJ2-2	NA	many	CASSEALGSTGELFF	TGTGCCAGCAGTGAAGCGCTAGGGTCGACCGGGGAGCTGTTTTTT
TRBV19	TRBJ2-3	NA	NA	CASSIVGDTQYF	TGTGCCAGTAGTATCGTGGGAGATACGCAGTATTTT
TRBV5-1	TRBJ2-7	TRBD2	NA	CASSLGLAGGTYEQYF	TGCGCCAGCAGCTTGGGTCTAGCGGGGGGAACCTACGAGCAGTACTTC
TRBV6-2/TRBV6-3	TRBJ1-2	NA	NA	CASSLGGWAVNYGYTF	TGTGCCAGCAGTCTCGGCGGTTGGGCAGTCAACTATGGCTACACCTTC
TRBV7-2	TRBJ1-6	TRBD1	many	CASSLRQGRTPLHF	TGTGCCAGCAGCCTCAGACAGGGGCGAACACCCCTCCACTTT
TRBV5-1	TRBJ1-1	NA	many	CASSSTVNTEAFF	TGCGCCAGCAGCTCCACAGTGAACACTGAAGCTTTCTTT
TRBV7-9	TRBJ2-1	TRBD2	NA	CASSLVLAGVNSYNEQFF	TGTGCCAGCAGCTTAGTACTAGCGGGGGTCAACTCCTACAATGAGCAGTTCTTC
TRBV6-2/TRBV6-3	TRBJ1-1	NA	few	CASSYTLGMNTEAFF	TGTGCCAGCAGTTATACCCTGGGGATGAACACTGAAGCTTTCTTT
TRBV19	TRBJ2-5	TRBD2	few	CASTSGTSRQTQYF	TGTGCCAGTACCTCTGGGACTAGCAGGCAGACCCAGTACTTC
TRBV11-2	TRBJ2-1	NA	NA	CASSPRALGGHEQFF	TGTGCCAGCAGCCCCCGGGCCCTCGGAGGCCATGAGCAGTTCTTC
TRBV6-4	TRBJ2-3	NA	many	CASSASSTDTQYF	TGTGCCAGCAGTGCGTCTAGCACAGATACGCAGTATTTT
TRBV2	TRBJ2-6	TRBD1	few	CASHYRGRNPGANVLTF	TGTGCCAGCCATTACAGGGGGCGAAACCCTGGGGCCAACGTCCTGACTTTC
TRBV7-8	TRBJ1-4	NA	many	CASSRIRTEGGKLFF	TGTGCCAGCAGCAGAATCCGGACGGAGGGGGGGAAACTGTTTTTT
TRBV12-3/TRBV12-4	TRBJ1-5	NA	NA	CASSPQGLSNQPQHF	TGTGCCAGCAGTCCACAGGGTCTGAGCAATCAGCCCCAGCATTTT
TRBV7-9	TRBJ1-1	NA	few	CASSSNGAVNTEAFF	TGTGCCAGCAGCTCCAATGGTGCCGTGAACACTGAAGCTTTCTTT
TRBV10-3	TRBJ1-4	NA	NA	CAISEVREQALFF	TGTGCCATCAGTGAAGTTCGTGAACAGGCACTGTTTTTT